This T cell receptor beta chain originates from a study of T cells expressing NK-cell markers. Study overall: Obtained from sorted CD3+CD56+NKG2C+, CD3+CD56+NKG2C- and CD3+CD56-NKG2C+ T cells were the TCR beta repertoires. Among the eight sequenced donors, seven tested HCMV-seropositive and one tested seronegative. The study, taken as a whole, reports: As a fraction of CD8+ T cells, dominant NKG2C+ clonotypes reached about 1.0-7.5% in 5 to 7 donors.

Germline V gives CDR1 LGHDT, CDR2 YNNKEL (reference sequence). CDR3 size: 15 residues. Note on this clonotype: Its antigen remains unknown.

TCRdb reprocessed the 5' RACE reads and reports one entry per CDR3 protein, with no DNA. The data show some 150,000 distinct CDR3 sequences, and the top ten clones hold roughly a third. This receptor was taken from a woman between 45 and 60 years old in good health. Sequenced material: blood T cells: a sorted CD56 or NKG2C T cell subset, CD4+ or CD8+ T cells, or bulk PBMC T cells (not recorded which). This chain links TRBV3-1 with TRBJ1-1. The CDR3 sequence is CASSQGRLPIPEAFF.